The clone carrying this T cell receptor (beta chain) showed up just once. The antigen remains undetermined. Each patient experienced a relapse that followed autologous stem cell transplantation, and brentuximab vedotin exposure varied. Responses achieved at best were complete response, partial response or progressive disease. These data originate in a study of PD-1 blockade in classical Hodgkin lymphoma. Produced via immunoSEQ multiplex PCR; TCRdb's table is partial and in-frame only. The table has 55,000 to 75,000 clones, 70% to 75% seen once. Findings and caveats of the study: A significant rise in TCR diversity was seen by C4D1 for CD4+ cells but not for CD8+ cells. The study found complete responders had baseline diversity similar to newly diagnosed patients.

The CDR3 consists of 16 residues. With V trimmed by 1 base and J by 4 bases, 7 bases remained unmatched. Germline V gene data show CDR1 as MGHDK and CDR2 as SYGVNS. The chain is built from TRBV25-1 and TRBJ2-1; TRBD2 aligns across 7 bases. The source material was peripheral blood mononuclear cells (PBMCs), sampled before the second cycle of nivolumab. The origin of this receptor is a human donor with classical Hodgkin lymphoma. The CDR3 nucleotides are TGTGCCAGCAGTGAATGGGGGGGGACCCAGTACAATGAGCAGTTCTTC. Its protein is CASSEWGGTQYNEQFF.